What follows is one T cell receptor beta chain and its context. Its antigen is unidentified. This entry comes from a study of T cell repertoires in cytomegalovirus infection. Study summary: Public signatures in TCR beta pointed to CMV infection and matching HLA type. Study observations and caveats: Ex vivo responses were dominated by HLA-C-restricted CMV-specific TCR beta clonotypes. CMV carriers with the relevant HLA were identified by cumulative public TCR beta family frequency.

The length of the CDR3 is 15 residues. V lost 0 bases and J 7 bases, leaving 13 bases between the germline ends. Germline V gene sequence: CDR1 SGHAT, CDR2 FQNNGV. TCRdb re-called the reads through MiXCR, storing one row per CDR3 protein. The table has about 60,000 distinct CDR3 sequences, 25% to 40% seen once; the top ten hold approximately 70%. The V call is TRBV11-2, the J call TRBJ2-1; TRBD1 is a possible D gene (6 bases). This clonotype was obtained from a human donor in good health (CMV status not recorded). Some clones in this sample may be carry-over from other donors' samples. Sequencing used PBMCs, sequenced either directly or after in vitro stimulation (not recorded which). The CDR3 coding sequence is TGTGCCAGCAGCTTAGATTACGGACAGTGGAATGAGCAGTTCTTC. Translating gives CASSLDYGQWNEQFF. Using reference TRBV11-2 and TRBJ2-1 for the parts outside the CDR3, the full variable domain is EAGVAQSPRYKIIEKRQSVAFWCNPISGHATLYWYQQILGQGPKLLIQFQNNGVVDDSQLPKDRFSAERLKGVDSTLKIQPAKLEDSAVYLCASSLDYGQWNEQFFGPGTRLTVL.